The next 14 T cell receptor beta chains were all read from a single sample in a study of metastatic and nonmetastatic thyroid tumors. Before thyroid surgery, none of the patients had received any treatment. TCRdb re-called the PCR reads via MiXCR. The table has some 13,000 clones, less than 30% seen once; the top ten hold approximately 9.9%. The sequencing sample was made of tumor tissue. The receptors were gathered from a female donor with papillary thyroid cancer or a benign thyroid nodule (not recorded which). Some clones in this sample may be carry-over from other donors' samples.

Relative to its sample, this clone is medium-sized. The chain combines TRBV27 with TRBJ2-3; D remains unclear. Trimming removed 10 bases at V and 2 bases at J, with 7 bases between. The CDR3 totals 11 residues. The germline V gene encodes CDR1 MNHEY and CDR2 SMNVEV (reference sequence). The CDR3 nucleotides are TGTGCCACCACCGACACAGATACGCAGTATTTT. This translates into CATTDTDTQYF.

In this sample, this clone turned up many times. The V and J genes are TRBV20-1 and TRBJ2-1, with 8 bases matching TRBD2. The CDR3 loop spans 14 amino acids. Germline V gives CDR1 DFQATT, CDR2 SNEGSKA (reference sequence). The ends lost 8 bases at V and 3 bases at J; junction bases unmatched: 9. The CDR3 DNA sequence: TGCAGTACAGGACTAGCCTTTTTCTACAATGAGCAGTTCTTC. The encoded protein is CSTGLAFFYNEQFF.

This clone occurred many times. The chain combines TRBV6-1 with TRBJ1-2; D gene unclear. From germline, CDR1 is MNHNS and CDR2 SASEGT. The CDR3 is made up of 15 amino acids. Trimming pared 8 bases from V and 4 bases from J, leaving 20 bases between. The CDR3 DNA is TGTGCCAGCGGTTCACTGGGGTACTTGTCCTATGGCTACACCTTC. It is translated as CASGSLGYLSYGYTF.

The chain recombines TRBV12-3 or TRBV12-4 with TRBJ1-5; 8 nucleotides agree with TRBD1. The CDR3 totals 15 residues. Trimming at V came to 5 bases and at J to 5 bases, leaving 8 bases not matched to a gene. The CDR3 bases are TGTGCCAGCAGTCGGACAGGGTTCAACCATCAGCCCCAGCATTTT. Protein sequence: CASSRTGFNHQPQHF.

This clone showed up many times. Possible read error: a much larger clone is one base away. V and J are TRBV20-1 and TRBJ2-1, with TRBD2 identical over 10 bases. The CDR3 totals 14 residues. The germline V gene encodes CDR1 DFQATT and CDR2 SNEGSKA (reference sequence). The ends lost 2 bases at V and 9 bases at J; junction bases unmatched: 7. CDR3 amino acids: CSARLAGARREQFF. In DNA form, the CDR3 reads TGCAGTGCTAGACTAGCGGGAGCACGACGTGAGCAGTTCTTC.

This clone was counted between two and nine times. The chain is built from TRBV6-2 or TRBV6-3 and TRBJ2-1, with 15 bases aligning to TRBD2. J gave up 7 bases and V 5 bases, and 12 bases lay outside the gene matches. The CDR3 length is 18 residues. From germline, CDR1 is MNHEY and CDR2 SVGEGT. The CDR3 loop reads CASSARGLAGGPRNEQFF. The CDR3 DNA reads TGTGCCAGCAGTGCCCGAGGACTAGCGGGGGGGCCTAGGAATGAGCAGTTCTTC.

This clone is medium-sized. This chain connects TRBV6-1 to TRBJ1-3; 7 nucleotides match TRBD1. The ends lost 7 bases at V and 0 bases at J; junction bases unmatched: 3. Per the germline V gene, CDR1 is MNHNS and CDR2 is SASEGT. The CDR3 covers 14 residues. Written as DNA, the CDR3 is TGTGCCAGCAAGGACAGGCTCTCTGGAAACACCATATATTTT. It encodes CASKDRLSGNTIYF.

A few counts support this clone. The rearrangement joins TRBV15 to TRBJ1-5; D is unclear. With 0 bases removed from V and 0 bases from J, the gap between germline ends came to 9 bases. The germline CDR1 and CDR2 sequences are LNHNV and YYDKDF (reference sequence). The CDR3 loop spans 16 amino acids. The CDR3: CATSREGSYSNQPQHF. CDR3 sequence (DNA): TGTGCCACCAGCAGAGAAGGCAGCTATAGCAATCAGCCCCAGCATTTT. The variable domain in full, completed from reference TRBV15 and TRBJ1-5, reads DAMVIQNPRYQVTQFGKPVTLSCSQTLNHNVMYWYQQKSSQAPKLLFHYYDKDFNNEADTPDNFQSRRPNTSFCFLDIRSPGLGDTAMYLCATSREGSYSNQPQHFGDGTRLSIL.

Turning to this clone: One end of the junction varies from germline; a read error may be responsible. This chain connects TRBV6-1 to TRBJ2-5; TRBD1 aligns across 7 bases. This CDR3 contains 14 residues. CDR1 is MNHNS and CDR2 is SASEGT in the germline V gene. CDR3 region: CASILNRGLETHYF. CDR3 bases: TGTGCCAGCATCCTCAACAGGGGTCTGGAGACCCATTACTTC.

J is TRBJ1-1 and V is TRBV10-2, with a possible D match to TRBD1 (5 bases). The V and J ends lost 3 bases and 5 bases respectively, with 10 bases between them. This CDR3 spans 13 amino acids. From germline, CDR1 is WSHSY and CDR2 SAAADI. The CDR3 sequence: CASSEAKGTEAFF. CDR3 coding DNA: TGCGCCAGCAGTGAAGCGAAGGGGACTGAAGCTTTCTTT.

At least ten counts were recorded for this clone. The sample contains more than one DNA sequence encoding this CDR3. The chain combines TRBV13 with TRBJ1-3; 9 bases match TRBD1. The CDR3 has 19 residues. The trim removed 7 bases at V and 4 bases at J, leaving 20 bases unmatched. CDR1 PRHDT and CDR2 FYEKMQ come from the germline V gene (reference sequence). The DNA for the CDR3 is TGTGCCAGCATCTTTGGTGGGACAGGGATGGTGAGCTCGGGAAACACCATATATTTT. Protein sequence: CASIFGGTGMVSSGNTIYF.

The gene calls are TRBV5-1 and TRBJ1-2; D remains unclear. CDR3 length: 16 residues. The V gene lost 3 bases and the J gene lost 6 bases, with 21 bases spanning the gap. Germline-derived CDR1 and CDR2 are SGHRS and YFSETQ. CDR3 residues: CASSSGQSYIRDGYTF. CDR3 in DNA: TGCGCCAGCAGCTCGGGCCAGAGCTACATTCGAGATGGCTACACCTTC.

This clone was recorded many times. This rearrangement joins TRBV18 to TRBJ2-3; the D gene is possibly TRBD2 (5 bases). CDR3 size: 16 residues. The V gene lost 4 bases and the J gene lost 2 bases, with 16 bases spanning the gap. From germline, CDR1 is KGHSH and CDR2 LQKENI. The CDR3 loop reads CASSHRTDGITDTQYF. In DNA form, the CDR3 reads TGTGCCAGCTCACACCGGACGGACGGGATCACAGATACGCAGTATTTT.

The chain uses TRBV30 and TRBJ2-7; 11 bases are shared with TRBD2. The CDR3 covers 14 residues. The germline V gene has CDR1 GTSNPN and CDR2 SVGIG (reference sequence). The V gene end was trimmed by 7 bases and the J gene end by 3 bases; junction bases not matched to a gene: 8. DNA of the CDR3: TGTGCCTTTAGCGCCGGGACTAGCGGCTACGAGCAGTACTTC. This gives the protein CAFSAGTSGYEQYF.